This is a list of T cell receptor beta chains from one sample in a study of CD8 T cells in Susac syndrome. TCRdb independently ran MiXCR on the immunoSEQ multiplex PCR reads; one entry per CDR3 protein. Of 160,000 or so distinct CDR3 sequences in the sample, 90% to 95% were seen once. The sequencing sample was made of CD4+ T cells from PBMCs. These receptor sequences come from a human donor with Susac syndrome. CDR3s include the opening cysteine and the closing phenylalanine or tryptophan. A D gene is named only where the DNA matches it firmly. Some rows mark clone size as missing; the rest say once, few, many or name a class of expanded clone.

clone_size | j_call | v_call | d_call | cdr3_aa | cdr3_nt
. | TRBJ2-3 | TRBV20-1 | . | CSAGGASLYTDTQYF | TGCAGTGCGGGCGGAGCGAGCCTTTACACAGATACGCAGTATTTT
. | TRBJ1-1 | TRBV6-2/TRBV6-3 | TRBD1 | CASRTDRALLVGTEAFF | TGTGCCAGCAGAACCGACAGGGCCCTCCTGGTGGGGACTGAAGCTTTCTTT
. | TRBJ1-1 | TRBV20-1 | TRBD1 | CSARTPGQGKGEAFF | TGCAGTGCTAGAACCCCGGGACAGGGTAAAGGCGAGGCTTTCTTT
. | TRBJ1-2 | TRBV29-1 | . | CSVLDSYGYTF | TGCAGCGTTCTGGACAGTTATGGCTACACCTTC
. | TRBJ2-5 | TRBV5-4 | . | CASSATGANQETQYF | TGTGCCAGCAGCGCCACGGGAGCGAACCAAGAGACCCAGTACTTC
. | TRBJ1-4 | TRBV5-1 | . | CASMKSEGRLFF | TGCGCCAGCATGAAGTCAGAAGGGCGACTGTTTTTT
. | TRBJ1-6 | TRBV18 | . | CASSYEGIDSPLHF | TGTGCCAGCTCCTACGAAGGGATAGATTCACCCCTCCACTTT
few | TRBJ1-1 | TRBV4-1 | . | CASSLLHREDTEAFF | TGCGCCAGCAGCCTCCTGCACAGAGAGGACACTGAAGCTTTCTTT
. | TRBJ1-1 | TRBV2 | TRBD1 | CASSRGQGEKAFF | TGTGCCAGCAGCCGGGGACAGGGGGAGAAAGCTTTCTTT
. | TRBJ1-1 | TRBV5-4 | . | CASSLDREGGAFF | TGTGCCAGCAGCTTGGACAGGGAAGGTGGGGCTTTCTTT
. | TRBJ2-1 | TRBV5-1 | . | CASSVSTGYEQFF | TGCGCCAGCAGCGTCTCAACAGGGTATGAGCAGTTCTTC
. | TRBJ1-5 | TRBV20-1 | . | CSARDRVQPQHF | TGCAGTGCTAGAGACAGGGTTCAGCCCCAGCATTTT
. | TRBJ2-3 | TRBV5-4 | TRBD2 | CASSPSGGRRDTQYF | TGTGCCAGCAGCCCTAGCGGGGGAAGGCGAGATACGCAGTATTTT
. | TRBJ1-5 | TRBV1 | . | CTSSQDSRTGHNQPQHF | TGCACCAGCAGCCAAGATTCCAGGACAGGGCACAATCAGCCCCAGCATTTT
. | TRBJ2-5 | TRBV9 | TRBD2 | CASSVTSGTSGETQYF | TGTGCCAGCAGCGTTACCTCCGGGACTAGCGGGGAGACCCAGTACTTC
. | TRBJ1-2 | TRBV7-2 | TRBD1 | CASSFQTGDGYTF | TGTGCCAGCAGCTTCCAGACAGGGGACGGCTACACCTTC
. | TRBJ1-1 | TRBV6-1 | . | CASSEALGAEAFF | TGTGCCAGCAGTGAAGCCCTCGGGGCGGAAGCTTTCTTT
. | TRBJ1-2 | TRBV29-1 | TRBD1 | CSVDGTGTGRVTDGYTF | TGCAGCGTTGATGGAACCGGGACAGGGAGGGTTACGGATGGCTACACCTTC
. | TRBJ2-5 | TRBV23-1 | TRBD1 | CASSPGTGTGQGETQYF | TGCGCCAGCAGTCCAGGAACCGGGACAGGGCAGGGAGAGACCCAGTACTTC
. | TRBJ2-7 | TRBV10-3 | TRBD2 | CAISEVSPGGEQYF | TGTGCCATCAGTGAAGTGAGCCCGGGGGGGGAGCAGTACTTC
. | TRBJ1-1 | TRBV12-3/TRBV12-4 | TRBD1 | CASSEGTGWAFF | TGTGCCAGCAGTGAAGGGACAGGGTGGGCTTTCTTT
. | TRBJ1-1 | TRBV12-3/TRBV12-4 | . | CASTPWGDFRTEAFF | TGTGCCAGCACTCCCTGGGGGGACTTCCGGACTGAAGCTTTCTTT
. | TRBJ1-1 | TRBV29-1 | TRBD1 | CSVEPDRVGTEAFF | TGCAGCGTTGAACCCGACAGGGTTGGCACTGAAGCTTTCTTT
. | TRBJ2-5 | TRBV7-7 | . | CASSSDSRGMGTQYF | TGTGCCAGCAGCTCCGACAGCAGGGGAATGGGGACCCAGTACTTC
. | TRBJ2-1 | TRBV5-1 | TRBD1 | CASSLAGQVLNEQFF | TGCGCCAGCAGCTTGGCCGGACAGGTCCTAAATGAGCAGTTCTTC
. | TRBJ1-6 | TRBV4-2 | . | CASSQEGRSPLHF | TGTGCCAGCAGCCAAGAGGGTAGGTCACCCCTCCACTTT
. | TRBJ2-1 | TRBV20-1 | . | CSAYDRSSSYNEQFF | TGCAGTGCCTACGACAGGTCTAGCTCCTACAATGAGCAGTTCTTC
. | TRBJ2-1 | TRBV7-6 | TRBD2 | CASSPTPGGPYNEQFF | TGTGCCAGCAGCCCCACGCCGGGGGGGCCGTACAATGAGCAGTTCTTC
. | TRBJ2-6 | TRBV5-5 | . | CASSPLRGDSGANVLTF | TGTGCCAGCAGCCCTTTGCGGGGAGACTCTGGGGCCAACGTCCTGACTTTC
. | TRBJ1-6 | TRBV6-5 | . | CASSYSTLRDLHF | TGTGCCAGCAGTTACTCGACATTAAGGGACCTCCACTTT
few | TRBJ2-7 | TRBV4-3 | . | CASSQDRFNYEQYF | TGCGCCAGCAGCCAAGACCGTTTCAACTACGAGCAGTACTTC
. | TRBJ2-6 | TRBV20-1 | . | CSAGKAGANVLTF | TGCAGTGCTGGTAAAGCTGGGGCCAACGTCCTGACTTTC
. | TRBJ1-6 | TRBV3-1 | . | CASSQDLGVPLHF | TGTGCCAGCAGCCAAGATCTAGGTGTGCCCCTCCACTTT
. | TRBJ1-6 | TRBV30 | . | CAWAGVDSPLHF | TGTGCCTGGGCAGGAGTCGATTCACCCCTCCACTTT
. | TRBJ1-6 | TRBV20-1 | . | CSAADGKYNSPLHF | TGCAGTGCCGCGGACGGGAAGTATAATTCACCCCTCCACTTT
. | TRBJ2-5 | TRBV9 | . | CASSVSAERRETQYF | TGTGCCAGCAGCGTGTCCGCGGAAAGGAGGGAGACCCAGTACTTC
. | TRBJ2-3 | TRBV4-2 | TRBD2 | CASSQASGGRTDTQYF | TGTGCCAGCAGCCAAGCTAGCGGGGGGAGAACAGATACGCAGTATTTT
once | TRBJ2-7 | TRBV7-9 | . | CASSSLEGRRDVYF | TGTGCCAGCAGCTCCCTCGAGGGCAGGCGAGATGTGTACTTC
. | TRBJ2-5 | TRBV5-6 | . | CASSFRTRIQETQYF | TGTGCCAGCAGCTTCCGGACCCGGATACAAGAGACCCAGTACTTC
. | TRBJ2-5 | TRBV5-6 | . | CASSLEAGLETQYF | TGTGCCAGCAGCTTGGAGGCGGGCTTGGAGACCCAGTACTTC
. | TRBJ2-4 | TRBV5-4 | TRBD1 | CASSLAGGRQNIQYF | TGTGCCAGCAGCTTGGCAGGGGGTAGGCAAAACATTCAGTACTTC
once | TRBJ1-5 | TRBV3-1 | . | CASSQGGAVSNQPQHF | TGTGCCAGCAGCCAAGGGGGGGCGGTTAGCAATCAGCCCCAGCATTTT
. | TRBJ1-1 | TRBV5-1 | . | CASTLGGPGNTEAFF | TGCGCCAGCACCTTGGGGGGGCCGGGGAACACTGAAGCTTTCTTT
. | TRBJ1-2 | TRBV11-2 | . | CASSPIRGRNYGYTF | TGTGCCAGCAGCCCTATCAGGGGTAGAAACTATGGCTACACCTTC
. | TRBJ2-3 | TRBV7-8 | . | CASKGEGDTQYF | TGTGCCAGCAAGGGGGAAGGGGATACGCAGTATTTT
. | TRBJ2-1 | TRBV19 | . | CASSMGQGSYNEQFF | TGTGCCAGTAGTATGGGGCAGGGCTCATACAATGAGCAGTTCTTC
. | TRBJ2-1 | TRBV6-1 | . | CASSERYNEQFF | TGTGCCAGCAGTGAACGCTACAATGAGCAGTTCTTC